A selection of T cell receptor beta chains follows, all from one sample in a study of CD8+ T cells in alopecia areata. The assay was immunoSEQ multiplex PCR, and TCRdb's table has in-frame clones only and misses some. The sample holds 250,000 to 350,000 clones, 60% seen once. The sequenced sample was CD4+ T cells sorted from blood, obtained around week 54, from a patient treated with tofacitinib. These receptors were taken from a human donor with alopecia areata. Both conserved end residues are part of each CDR3. D genes are given only for firm matches. Size values are once, few and many counts, or a class for expanded clones, and some rows have none.

. TRBJ1-2 TRBV29-1 . CSVILGNGYTF TGCAGCGTTATACTGGGAAATGGCTACACCTTC
. TRBJ2-7 TRBV6-5 once CASSYSREQYF TGTGCCAGCAGTTACTCGCGGGAGCAGTACTTC
. TRBJ2-3 TRBV5-1 . CASSLWGAGSTDTQYF TGCGCCAGCAGCCTCTGGGGGGCAGGGTCGACAGATACGCAGTATTTT
. TRBJ2-4 TRBV2 . CASSEDRLAIQYF TGTGCCAGCAGTGAAGACCGCCTGGCCATTCAGTACTTC
TRBD2 TRBJ2-5 TRBV18 . CASSPLAGGYQETQYF TGTGCCAGCTCACCCCTAGCGGGGGGGTACCAAGAGACCCAGTACTTC
TRBD2 TRBJ2-5 TRBV20-1 few CSARLAGGQYF TGCAGTGCTAGACTAGCGGGGGGCCAGTACTTC
TRBD1 TRBJ1-1 TRBV27 once CASSFRGPGGTEAFF TGTGCCAGCAGTTTCCGCGGGCCAGGGGGCACTGAAGCTTTCTTT
. TRBJ1-1 TRBV29-1 once CSVNRALTTEAFF TGCAGCGTGAACCGGGCCCTTACCACTGAAGCTTTCTTT
. TRBJ1-4 TRBV29-1 . CSVADNEKLFF TGCAGCGTTGCGGACAATGAAAAACTGTTTTTT
. TRBJ1-1 TRBV30 . CAWIRGLNTEAFF TGTGCCTGGATTCGGGGACTGAACACTGAAGCTTTCTTT
. TRBJ2-5 TRBV20-1 once CSAGLSETQYF TGCAGTGCCGGACTTTCAGAGACCCAGTACTTC
. TRBJ2-2 TRBV12-5 . CASGLVLRAYTGELFF TGTGCTAGTGGTCTGGTACTCAGGGCCTACACCGGGGAGCTGTTTTTT
. TRBJ1-5 TRBV19 . CASIATGPPRAGNQPQHF TGTGCCAGTATAGCGACAGGTCCTCCACGTGCTGGCAATCAGCCCCAGCATTTT
. TRBJ1-2 TRBV7-2 few CASSFNYGYTF TGTGCCAGCAGCTTCAACTATGGCTACACCTTC
. TRBJ1-2 TRBV29-1 . CSVALTTGAGYTF TGCAGCGTTGCCCTTACGACAGGCGCTGGCTACACCTTC
TRBD1 TRBJ1-5 TRBV7-2 few CASSGTGGQPQHF TGTGCCAGCAGCGGGACAGGGGGTCAGCCCCAGCATTTT
. TRBJ2-2 TRBV5-1 few CASSPLQGSGTGELFF TGCGCCAGCAGCCCCCTACAGGGATCTGGCACCGGGGAGCTGTTTTTT
TRBD2 TRBJ2-7 TRBV6-6 once CASTGRQVGEQYF TGTGCCAGCACCGGGAGGCAGGTCGGCGAGCAGTACTTC
. TRBJ1-1 TRBV19 . CASSQGWTEAFF TGTGCCAGTAGCCAGGGTTGGACTGAAGCTTTCTTT
. TRBJ2-4 TRBV25-1 . CASSEFGGSTKNIQYF TGTGCCAGCAGTGAATTTGGAGGGAGTACCAAAAACATTCAGTACTTC
. TRBJ2-7 TRBV28 . CASSTTGQPYTYEQYF TGTGCCAGCAGCACTACCGGGCAGCCTTACACCTACGAGCAGTACTTC
. TRBJ1-3 TRBV29-1 . CSASRSGNTIYF TGCAGCGCGAGTCGCTCTGGAAACACCATATATTTT
. TRBJ2-5 TRBV11-2 . CASSLKETQYF TGTGCCAGCAGCTTAAAAGAGACCCAGTACTTC
. TRBJ1-2 TRBV30 . CAWSVLSQIRGYTF TGTGCCTGGAGTGTACTCTCTCAGATACGGGGCTACACCTTC
. TRBJ1-1 TRBV29-1 few CSVSPGAFF TGCAGCGTTTCGCCCGGGGCTTTCTTT
TRBD1 TRBJ1-1 TRBV4-1 . CATGQGVATEAFF TGCGCCACGGGACAGGGAGTGGCCACTGAAGCTTTCTTT
. TRBJ2-7 TRBV6-6 . CASSYPKGYEQYF TGTGCCAGCAGTTACCCAAAAGGGTACGAGCAGTACTTC
. TRBJ2-1 TRBV18 once CASSQGLASYNEQFF TGTGCCAGCTCCCAGGGACTGGCGTCCTACAATGAGCAGTTCTTC
. TRBJ1-2 TRBV29-1 once CSVLKLENYGYTF TGCAGCGTTCTTAAGTTAGAGAACTATGGCTACACCTTC
. TRBJ1-2 TRBV5-6 . CASSLARTDYGYTF TGTGCCAGCAGCTTGGCCCGCACAGACTATGGCTACACCTTC
TRBD2 TRBJ2-3 TRBV11-2 few CASSLRLARDTQYF TGTGCCAGCAGCTTAAGACTAGCCAGAGATACGCAGTATTTT
TRBD1 TRBJ2-1 TRBV7-3 few CASSVLQGAEQFF TGTGCCAGCAGCGTTCTACAGGGGGCCGAGCAGTTCTTC
. TRBJ2-7 TRBV12-5 . CASGLVTGIPAYEQYF TGTGCTAGTGGTTTGGTCACAGGGATACCTGCCTACGAGCAGTACTTC
TRBD1 TRBJ2-1 TRBV29-1 . CSVYRDSLRINEQFF TGCAGCGTATACCGGGACAGCTTAAGGATCAATGAGCAGTTCTTC
. TRBJ2-5 TRBV2 few CASRYTETQYF TGTGCCAGCAGATATACGGAGACCCAGTACTTC
. TRBJ2-7 TRBV4-2 . CASSPEGVGAYEQYF TGTGCCAGCAGCCCCGAGGGGGTGGGGGCCTACGAGCAGTACTTC
. TRBJ2-5 TRBV7-7 once CASSLVGGEQETQYF TGTGCTAGCAGCTTAGTGGGGGGAGAACAAGAGACCCAGTACTTC
. TRBJ2-3 TRBV29-1 . CSVVVTDTQYF TGCAGCGTTGTAGTCACAGATACGCAGTATTTT
. TRBJ2-1 TRBV10-3 . CAISDPLGLDRSYNEQFF TGTGCCATCAGTGACCCCCTGGGACTGGACCGCTCCTACAATGAGCAGTTCTTC
. TRBJ2-1 TRBV29-1 . CSVEGASSYNEQFF TGCAGCGTTGAGGGTGCTAGCTCCTACAATGAGCAGTTCTTC
TRBD1 TRBJ2-7 TRBV18 . CASSPNRGHYEQYF TGTGCCAGCTCCCCGAACAGGGGGCACTACGAGCAGTACTTC
TRBD1 TRBJ1-2 TRBV14 . CASSQDPAGGGGYTF TGTGCCAGCAGCCAAGATCCGGCAGGGGGTGGTGGCTACACCTTC
. TRBJ1-5 TRBV6-5 . CASSPARGNRQPQHF TGTGCCAGCAGCCCTGCCCGGGGGAATCGTCAGCCCCAGCATTTT
. TRBJ1-5 TRBV29-1 . CSLRYCTILRVRRWPQHF TGCAGCCTCCGCTACTGTACAATACTTAGGGTAAGACGCTGGCCCCAGCATTTT
. TRBJ1-1 TRBV9 . CASSLGPGGIEAFF TGTGCCAGCAGCCTAGGCCCTGGCGGTATTGAAGCTTTCTTT
. TRBJ2-7 TRBV2 . CASRSSGTYEQYF TGTGCCAGCAGAAGTAGCGGAACCTACGAGCAGTACTTC
TRBD1 TRBJ2-5 TRBV5-1 . CASSPTTGEETQYF TGCGCCAGCAGCCCTACTACAGGGGAAGAGACCCAGTACTTC
TRBD1 TRBJ2-7 TRBV2 once CASGAPDRALYEQYF TGTGCCAGCGGTGCCCCGGACAGGGCCCTCTACGAGCAGTACTTC
. TRBJ1-5 TRBV6-5 . CASTERGNQPQHF TGTGCCAGCACTGAAAGGGGCAATCAGCCCCAGCATTTT
. TRBJ1-1 TRBV29-1 few CSAATGNTEAFF TGCAGCGCAGCGACGGGGAACACTGAAGCTTTCTTT
TRBD1 TRBJ2-2 TRBV9 once CASSQQGGGTGELFF TGTGCCAGCAGTCAACAGGGGGGAGGCACCGGGGAGCTGTTTTTT
. TRBJ1-5 TRBV30 . CAWSVRQGGGQPQHF TGTGCCTGGAGTGTACGGCAGGGAGGAGGTCAGCCCCAGCATTTT
TRBD1 TRBJ1-2 TRBV27 . CASSLDQDRGLYYGYTF TGTGCCAGCAGTTTAGATCAGGACAGGGGGCTTTACTATGGCTACACCTTC
TRBD1 TRBJ2-7 TRBV30 . CAWSMGQVRSEQYF TGTGCCTGGAGTATGGGACAGGTCAGGAGCGAGCAGTACTTC